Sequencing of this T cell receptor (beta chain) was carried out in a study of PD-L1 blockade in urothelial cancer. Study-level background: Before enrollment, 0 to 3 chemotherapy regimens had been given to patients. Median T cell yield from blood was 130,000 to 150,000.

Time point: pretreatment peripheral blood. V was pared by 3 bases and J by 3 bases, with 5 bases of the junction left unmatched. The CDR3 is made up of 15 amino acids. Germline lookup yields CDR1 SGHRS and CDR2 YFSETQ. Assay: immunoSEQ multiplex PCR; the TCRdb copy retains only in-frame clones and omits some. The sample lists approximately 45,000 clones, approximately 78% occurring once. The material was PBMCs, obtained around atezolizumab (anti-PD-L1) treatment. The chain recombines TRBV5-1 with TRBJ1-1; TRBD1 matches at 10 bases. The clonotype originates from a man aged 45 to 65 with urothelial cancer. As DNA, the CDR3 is TGCGCCAGCAGCTCGGGACAGGGGTGGGACACTGAAGCTTTCTTT. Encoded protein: CASSSGQGWDTEAFF.